This T cell receptor beta chain was found in a study of blood T cell repertoires in COVID-19. Study-level background: Italy, Spain and the United States were the sources of the convalescent and acute COVID-19 samples.

Living in about 25 US areas, the participants were between roughly 18 and 90 years of age. The germline V gene has CDR1 SGDLS and CDR2 YYNGEE. The CDR3 spans 15 residues. V shed 6 bases and J 5 bases; nucleotides not matched to a gene: 10. Per the authors' pipeline: Estimates of nucleated cell counts were drawn from the amplification of reference gene primers. Some clones are missing from TCRdb's copy, which holds only in-frame ones; the method was immunoSEQ multiplex PCR. Clone size and the V and J calls come from that table; the DNA yielded D and trimming. The profile shows just over 250,000 clones, about 88% of them singletons.

Sequenced input: PBMCs or T cells enriched from blood (not recorded which). The receptor's source is a man aged 25-40 years with acute COVID-19. The chain recombines TRBV9 with TRBJ2-1; 8 bases are shared with TRBD1. The chain's CDR3 is CASTFSGQVNNEQFF. DNA for the CDR3: TGTGCCAGCACCTTTTCGGGACAGGTGAACAATGAGCAGTTCTTC.